The clone carrying this T cell receptor (beta chain) was found a few times. The antigen is not known. The data were taken from a study of CD4 T cells in relation to SARS-CoV-2 and coronaviruses. Study overall: TCR beta CDR3s were sequenced after approximately 9-day antigen culture of PBMCs.

Whole-study findings and limits: Roughly 65% of donors had memory CD4+ clonotypes crossrecognizing SARS-CoV-2 and common cold coronavirus spike.

CD4+ T cells from unexposed donors were obtained before the COVID-19 pandemic (2011-2018). The cells were cultured for about ten days before CD4+ T cells were isolated. The assay was immunoSEQ multiplex PCR, and TCRdb's table has in-frame clones only and misses some. The sample shows about 15,000 clones, about four fifths of them seen only once. The CDR3 extends over 15 amino acids. V lost 2 bases and J lost 5; bases outside the gene matches: 9. Germline V CDR1 and CDR2: GTSNPN, SVGIG (reference sequence). This clonotype was obtained from a human donor in good health. This sequence joins TRBV30 and TRBJ1-2; 9 nucleotides match TRBD1. Sequenced input: CD4+ T cells from PBMCs, cultured in vitro. The CDR3 spells CAWSPIPTGGYGYTF. Written as DNA, the CDR3 is TGTGCCTGGAGTCCAATCCCGACAGGGGGATATGGCTACACCTTC.